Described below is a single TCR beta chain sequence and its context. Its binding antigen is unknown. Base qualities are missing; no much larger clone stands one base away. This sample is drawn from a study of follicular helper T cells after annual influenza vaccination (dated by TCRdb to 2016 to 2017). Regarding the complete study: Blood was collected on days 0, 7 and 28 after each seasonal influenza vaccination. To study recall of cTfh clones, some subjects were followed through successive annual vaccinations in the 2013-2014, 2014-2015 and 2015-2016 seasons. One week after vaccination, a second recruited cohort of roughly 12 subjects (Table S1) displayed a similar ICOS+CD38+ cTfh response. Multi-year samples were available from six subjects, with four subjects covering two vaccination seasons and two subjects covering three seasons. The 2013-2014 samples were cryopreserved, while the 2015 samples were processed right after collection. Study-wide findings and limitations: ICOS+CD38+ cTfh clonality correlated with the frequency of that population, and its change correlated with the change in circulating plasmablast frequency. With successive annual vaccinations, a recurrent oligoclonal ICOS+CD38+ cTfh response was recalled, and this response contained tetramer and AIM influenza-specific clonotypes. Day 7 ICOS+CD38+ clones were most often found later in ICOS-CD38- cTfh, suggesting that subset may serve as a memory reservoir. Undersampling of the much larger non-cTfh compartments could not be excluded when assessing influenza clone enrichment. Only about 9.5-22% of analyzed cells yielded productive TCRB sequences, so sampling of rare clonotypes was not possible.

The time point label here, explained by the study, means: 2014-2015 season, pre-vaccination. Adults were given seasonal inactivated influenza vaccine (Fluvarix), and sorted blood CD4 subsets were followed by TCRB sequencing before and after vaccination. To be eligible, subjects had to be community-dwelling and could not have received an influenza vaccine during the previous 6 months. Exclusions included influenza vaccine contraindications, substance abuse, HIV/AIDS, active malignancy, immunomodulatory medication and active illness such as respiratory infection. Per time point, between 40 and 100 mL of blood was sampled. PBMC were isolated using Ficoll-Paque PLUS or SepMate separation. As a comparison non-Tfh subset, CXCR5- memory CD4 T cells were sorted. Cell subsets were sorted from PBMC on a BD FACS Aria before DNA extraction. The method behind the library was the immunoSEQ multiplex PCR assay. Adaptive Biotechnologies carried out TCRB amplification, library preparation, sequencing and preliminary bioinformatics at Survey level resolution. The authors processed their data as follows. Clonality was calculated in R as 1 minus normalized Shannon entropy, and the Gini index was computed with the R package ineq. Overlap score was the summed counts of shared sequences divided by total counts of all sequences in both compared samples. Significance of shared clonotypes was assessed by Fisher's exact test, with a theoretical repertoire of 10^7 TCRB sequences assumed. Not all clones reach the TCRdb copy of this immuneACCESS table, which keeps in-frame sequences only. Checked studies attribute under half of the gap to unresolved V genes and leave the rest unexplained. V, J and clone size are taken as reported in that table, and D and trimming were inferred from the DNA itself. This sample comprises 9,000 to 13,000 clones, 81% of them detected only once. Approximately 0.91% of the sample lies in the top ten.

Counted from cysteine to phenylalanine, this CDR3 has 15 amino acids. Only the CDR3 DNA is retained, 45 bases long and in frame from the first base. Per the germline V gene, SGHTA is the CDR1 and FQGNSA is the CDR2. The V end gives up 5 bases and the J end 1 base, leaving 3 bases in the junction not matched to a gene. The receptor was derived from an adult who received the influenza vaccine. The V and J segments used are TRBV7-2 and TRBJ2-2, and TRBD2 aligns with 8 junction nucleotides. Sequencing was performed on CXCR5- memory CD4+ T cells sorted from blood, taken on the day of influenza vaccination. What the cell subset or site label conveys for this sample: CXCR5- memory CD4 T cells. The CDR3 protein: CASSLSGGNTGELFF. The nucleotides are TGTGCCAGCAGCCTCAGCGGGGGGAACACCGGGGAGCTGTTTTTT.